This T cell receptor (beta chain) appears in the sequencing data of a study of T cell clonality in common variable immunodeficiency. Findings and caveats of the study: Authors noted CVID clonality's cause needs subpopulation repertoire sequencing. Shared TCRbeta clones were fewer between CVID subjects than controls.

The CDR3 has 19 amino acids. V was cut by 6 bases and J by 1 base, with 25 bases left in between. Per germline, CDR1 LNHDA and CDR2 SQIVND (reference sequence). Assay: immunoSEQ multiplex PCR; the TCRdb copy retains only in-frame clones and omits some. This set yields about 30,000 clones and no singletons; the top ten hold approximately 13%. A remark on this clone: The antigen is unknown. The read is 3 residues too short to cover the CDR3 end, so that end is filled in from the germline J gene.

The chain couples TRBV19 to TRBJ1-5; D gene uncertain. This TCR came from a person aged 18 to 69 in good health. The sample was peripheral blood mononuclear cells. Incomplete CDR3 DNA: TGTGCCAGTAGACGATTCCCTCCTTACGGGGTAGGGAGCAATCAGCCC. The encoded protein is CASRRFPPYGVGSNQP. The CDR3, in full, reads CASRRFPPYGVGSNQPQHF.